These 18 T cell receptor beta chains were all obtained from the same sample, sequenced in a study of T cells expressing NK-cell markers. TCRdb reprocessed the 5' RACE reads and keeps a single row for each CDR3 protein, giving no DNA. Listed are 300,000 to 500,000 distinct CDR3 sequences; around 10% falls within the top ten. Sequenced input: blood T cells: a sorted CD56 or NKG2C T cell subset, CD4+ or CD8+ T cells, or bulk PBMC T cells (not recorded which). The receptors originated from a woman aged 45-65 years in good health.

The chain combines TRBV24-1 with TRBJ2-3. This CDR3 region has 13 residues. Germline V gene sequence: CDR1 KGHDR, CDR2 SFDVKD. The chain's CDR3 is CATSEGRVDTQYF.

The chain has TRBV7-2 and TRBJ2-7; the TCRdb call, TRBD1, lacks DNA for checking. Germline V gives CDR1 SGHTA, CDR2 FQGNSA. The CDR3 is 15 amino acids. This CDR3 is CASSLATGRYYEQYF.

V gene TRBV11-2 combines with J gene TRBJ2-2; TCRdb returns TRBD1, unconfirmable since there is no DNA. The germline V gene encodes CDR1 SGHAT and CDR2 FQNNGV. The CDR3 runs to 18 residues. CDR3 amino acids: CASSLRGVAVTNTGELFF.

J is TRBJ2-3 and V is TRBV12-3 or TRBV12-4; with no DNA, the TCRdb D assignment of TRBD2 cannot be verified. The CDR3 loop spans 14 amino acids. The CDR3 protein is CASNQLRVPDTQYF.

CDR3 sequence reads: CASSPRDREIRETQYF. This chain uses TRBV6-1 with TRBJ2-5; there is no DNA to check the TCRdb D call of TRBD1. Germline lookup yields CDR1 MNHNS and CDR2 SASEGT. The CDR3 runs to 16 residues.

V is TRBV7-8 and J is TRBJ2-3; TCRdb's D call, TRBD2, is unchecked because there is no DNA. The germline CDR1 and CDR2 sequences are SGHVS and FQNEAQ. The CDR3 length is 17 residues. CDR3 protein: CASSLPAAGGGTDTQYF.

The chain links TRBV5-1 to TRBJ2-3; TCRdb designates TRBD2, a call that cannot be tested without DNA. This CDR3 is 14 amino acids long. Germline V lookup: CDR1 SGHRS, CDR2 YFSETQ. The CDR3 loop reads CASATSRRTDTQYF.

J is TRBJ2-1 and V is TRBV5-1; with no DNA, the TCRdb D assignment of TRBD2 cannot be verified. CDR1 is SGHRS and CDR2 is YFSETQ in the germline V gene. The CDR3 has 13 residues. The CDR3 reads CASSTSRADEQFF. Based on the CDR3 plus reference TRBV5-1 and TRBJ2-1, the full variable domain is KAGVTQTPRYLIKTRGQQVTLSCSPISGHRSVSWYQQTPGQGLQFLFEYFSETQRNKGNFPGRFSGRQFSNSRSEMNVSTLELGDSALYLCASSTSRADEQFFGPGTRLTVL.

V is TRBV11-2 and J is TRBJ1-5; the D call from TCRdb, TRBD1, cannot be confirmed without DNA. Germline V lookup: CDR1 SGHAT, CDR2 FQNNGV. The CDR3 has 16 residues. CDR3 amino acids: CASSLDHQGNNQPQHF.

Here the CDR3 reads CAWSPASYEQYF. The V gene is TRBV30, the J gene TRBJ2-7; there is no DNA to check the TCRdb D call of TRBD2. Per the germline V gene, CDR1 is GTSNPN and CDR2 is SVGIG (reference sequence). CDR3 size: 12 residues.

The chain recombines TRBV10-3 with TRBJ2-3; the TCRdb D gene call, TRBD2, has no DNA to confirm it. CDR3 length equals 14 residues. Germline-derived CDR1 and CDR2 are ENHRY and SYGVKD. The CDR3 loop reads CASRIAGTTDTQYF.

The chain has TRBV5-1 and TRBJ2-1; as DNA is missing, the TRBD2 call by TCRdb cannot be tested. The CDR3 is made up of 13 amino acids. Germline CDR1 is SGHRS and CDR2 is YFSETQ. CDR3 protein: CASSAQPGLEKFF.

The rearrangement uses TRBV6-2 or TRBV6-3 and TRBJ1-1. The CDR3 has 15 amino acids. Germline CDR1 reads MNHEY; CDR2 reads SVGEGT. This chain's CDR3 is CASSYTPMGTTEAFF.

The V gene is TRBV19, the J gene TRBJ2-1; TCRdb calls TRBD1, which cannot be checked without DNA. From germline, CDR1 is LNHDA and CDR2 SQIVND (reference sequence). CDR3 length equals 13 residues. CDR3 sequence reads: CASRTPRGDEQFF.

V is TRBV7-7 and J is TRBJ2-3; TCRdb calls TRBD1, which cannot be checked without DNA. The CDR3 totals 15 residues. Germline loops: CDR1 SSHAT, CDR2 FNYEAQ (reference sequence). The chain's CDR3 is CASSLSGQSIDTQYF. Full variable domain (missing parts from reference TRBV7-7 and TRBJ2-3): GAGVSQSPRYKVTKRGQDVTLRCDPISSHATLYWYQQALGQGPEFLTYFNYEAQPDKSGLPSDRFSAERPEGSISTLTIQRTEQRDSAMYRCASSLSGQSIDTQYFGPGTRLTVL.

The chain carries TRBV7-7 and TRBJ2-5; TCRdb returns TRBD2, unconfirmable since there is no DNA. Germline loops: CDR1 SSHAT, CDR2 FNYEAQ (reference sequence). CDR3 length equals 14 residues. The CDR3 here is CASSSGLLKETQYF.

The chain couples TRBV12-3 or TRBV12-4 to TRBJ2-4; there is no DNA to check the TCRdb D call of TRBD1. This CDR3 contains 15 residues. The CDR3 protein is CASRHTGASVNIQYF.

This chain joins TRBV3-1 and TRBJ1-1. The CDR3 totals 13 residues. Germline CDR1 is LGHDT and CDR2 is YNNKEL (reference sequence). The CDR3: CASSPWGEAEAFF. Using reference TRBV3-1 and TRBJ1-1 for the parts outside the CDR3, the full variable domain is DTAVSQTPKYLVTQMGNDKSIKCEQNLGHDTMYWYKQDSKKFLKIMFSYNNKELIINETVPNRFSPKSPDKAHLNLHINSLELGDSAVYFCASSPWGEAEAFFGQGTRLTVV.